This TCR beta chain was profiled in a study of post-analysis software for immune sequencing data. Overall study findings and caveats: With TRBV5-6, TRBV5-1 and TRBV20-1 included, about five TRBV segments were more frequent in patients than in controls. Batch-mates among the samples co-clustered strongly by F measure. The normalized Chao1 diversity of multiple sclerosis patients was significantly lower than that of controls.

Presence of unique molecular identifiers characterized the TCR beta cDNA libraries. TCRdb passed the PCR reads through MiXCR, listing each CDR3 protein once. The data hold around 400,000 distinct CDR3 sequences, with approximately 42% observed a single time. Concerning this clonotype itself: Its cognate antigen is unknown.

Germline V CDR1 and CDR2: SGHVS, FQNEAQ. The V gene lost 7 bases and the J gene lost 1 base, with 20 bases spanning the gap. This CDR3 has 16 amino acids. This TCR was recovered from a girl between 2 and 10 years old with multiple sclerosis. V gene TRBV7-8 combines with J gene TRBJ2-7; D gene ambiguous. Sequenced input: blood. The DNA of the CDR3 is TGTGCCAGCACCATAAGTCGGCGAAGCCTATCCTACGAGCAGTACTTC. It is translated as CASTISRRSLSYEQYF.